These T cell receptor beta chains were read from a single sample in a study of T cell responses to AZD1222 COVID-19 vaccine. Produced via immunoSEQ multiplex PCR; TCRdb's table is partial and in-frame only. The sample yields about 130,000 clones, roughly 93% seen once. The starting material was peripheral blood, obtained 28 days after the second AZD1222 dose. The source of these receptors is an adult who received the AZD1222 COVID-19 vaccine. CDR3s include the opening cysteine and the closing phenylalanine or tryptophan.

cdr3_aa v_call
CASSLSGQTSGTDTQYF TRBV11-2
CSVVRTGYLNTEAFF TRBV29-1
CASSRTSTEQFF TRBV9
CASSAPAGYPPDEQYF TRBV7-8
CASSTPRDRGPYSQPQHF TRBV28
CASSLGDRYGYTF TRBV27
CASSPRLARESYEQYF TRBV5-5
CASSIRTDQETQYF TRBV11-2
CASSLAEGEGIENIQYF TRBV5-5
CASSRPDPGTYGYTF TRBV5-4
CASSENLAGAYNEQFF TRBV9
CASHRGGSTDTQYF TRBV2
CASSAMTGNTGELFF TRBV25-1
CSVVSDPNQPQHF TRBV29-1
CASAAMGVGNTEAFF TRBV7-3
CASSMRTSSTYNEQFF TRBV19
CASRPGTGGNTIYF TRBV6-5
CASSRIGYEQYF TRBV27
CASSVGGELSYEQYF TRBV9
CASRTSGRGFYEQYF TRBV6-9
CASCGPIGGRGSYNEQFF TRBV6-1
CASSHLGPYEQYF TRBV3-1/TRBV3-2
CASSRGNEQFF TRBV3-1/TRBV3-2
CASSMTSGRSTDTQYF TRBV7-9
CASSQGAGTETYEQYF TRBV4-2
CASTFLGGYTGELFF TRBV5-1
CASSVHGLEEQFF TRBV9
CASTGTSGSWVGELFF TRBV5-1
CASSYVTITDTQYF TRBV6-2/TRBV6-3
CAWSLTGGGYEQYF TRBV30
CASLPTGANQPQHF TRBV2
CASSLSASGTAQFF TRBV5-6
CATSEAGTGQPGELFF TRBV24-1
CSASGGVGAFF TRBV20-1
CASSSIGWGNEQFF TRBV11-2
CATRERDGSYEQYF TRBV24-1
CASRGTGLSSPDTQYF TRBV19
CASSSGPPVRAYEQYF TRBV5-4
CSVHDSYGYTF TRBV29-1
CASSLPLSYEQYF TRBV2
CASSLRVAGGHMNTEAFF TRBV5-1
CASSHNLGRGEAFF TRBV14
CAISAQKNQPQHF TRBV10-3
CASSLPEGAVNEKLFF TRBV28